The 25 T cell receptor beta chains reported below all come from one sample, sequenced in a study of breast tumors, draining lymph nodes, adjacent tissues (dated by TCRdb to about 2016). Receptor amplification or capture employed multiplex PCR. Sequenced using an Illumina HiSeq 2000. TCRdb reprocessing: public reads trimmed at Q25 with fastp, clones called with MiXCR, in-frame beta chains kept. Each CDR3 protein gets just one entry, which takes the most common genes and DNA from the rows behind it. Recorded for this sample are about 230,000 distinct CDR3 sequences; roughly 32% of them occurred a single time. The leading ten clones occupy over 1.1% of the sample. Lymph node samples came from the axillary draining lymph nodes of breast cancer patients. Material: axillary lymph node tissue. The receptors originated from a female donor with breast cancer. Some clones in this sample may be carry-over from other donors' samples.

This clonotype was seen only a few times. A much larger clonotype is one base distant, so this may be a read error. The chain couples TRBV14 to TRBJ2-1, with D perhaps assigned TRBD1 or TRBD2 (6 bases each). Germline CDR1 SGHDN, CDR2 FVKESK. The CDR3 runs to 14 residues. The CDR3 loop is CASSQDWGARRQSF. In nucleotides, the CDR3 is TGTGCCAGCAGCCAAGATTGGGGGGCGAGGCGGCAGTCCTTC.

This clonotype showed up many times. V usage is TRBV6-6 and J usage is TRBJ2-6; no clear D gene. The CDR3 extends over 18 amino acids. In germline, CDR1 is MNHNY, CDR2 SVGAGI (reference sequence). V lost 4 bases and J 1 base, leaving 17 bases between the germline ends. The CDR3 region is CASSSPRVGISGANVLTF. The CDR3 DNA reads as TGTGCCAGCAGTTCCCCTAGAGTGGGGATATCTGGGGCCAACGTCCTGACTTTC.

This clonotype was recorded a few times. Given a much more abundant clone one base away, this may be a read error. The V and J genes are TRBV7-3 and TRBJ2-3; tentative D call: TRBD2 (6 bases). Germline loops: CDR1 SGHTA, CDR2 FQGTGA. Trimming took 2 bases from V and 2 from J, leaving 14 bases between them. The CDR3 has 16 residues. The CDR3 nucleotides are TGTGCCAGCAGCTTATGGGAGGAAATCCCCACAGATACGCAGTATTTT. This encodes CASSLWEEIPTDTQYF.

The table lists this clonotype with many counts. The chain has TRBV7-8 and TRBJ1-2, with no clear D. This CDR3 is built from 13 residues. Germline CDR1 and CDR2: SGHVS and FQNEAQ. Trimming stripped 5 bases from V and 4 bases from J, with 11 bases between. CDR3 residues: CASSRISAYGYTF. CDR3 bases: TGTGCCAGCAGCCGAATTTCCGCCTATGGCTACACCTTC.

This clonotype was seen a handful of times. It may be a read error: a sequence one base away is much more abundant. The chain recombines TRBV20-1 with TRBJ2-1, with TRBD1 identical over 8 bases. The CDR3 is 16 residues long. The germline CDR1 and CDR2 sequences are DFQATT and SNEGSKA (reference sequence). Losses at the gene ends were 7 bases for V and 2 bases for J; bases not matched to a gene: 13. The DNA of the CDR3 is TGCAGTGTTAATTCGCCAACGGGACAGGCCTACAATGAGCAGTTCTTC. It codes for CSVNSPTGQAYNEQFF.

At least ten counts were recorded for this clonotype. The chain recombines TRBV20-1 with TRBJ2-7; D gene ambiguous. The V gene's germline CDR1 is DFQATT and CDR2 SNEGSKA (reference sequence). V was trimmed by 3 bases and J by 5 bases, leaving 11 bases between them. The CDR3 is made up of 12 amino acids. In nucleotides, the CDR3 is TGCAGTGCTAGGAGGAGTGGTCACGAGCAGTACTTC. It translates to CSARRSGHEQYF.

Many counts were recorded for this clonotype. This chain joins TRBV4-2 and TRBJ2-5; 7 bases match TRBD1. Unmatched junction bases numbered 9, after V lost 0 bases and J lost 8 bases. The CDR3 consists of 15 residues. CDR1 and CDR2 (germline): LGHNA, YNFKEQ. The CDR3 spells CASSQERAGTATQYF. In DNA, the CDR3 is TGTGCCAGCAGCCAAGAACGTGCTGGGACAGCAACCCAGTACTTC.

The chain employs TRBV28 and TRBJ1-1; D remains unclear. Trimming pared 6 bases from V and 8 bases from J, leaving 10 bases between. Germline V CDR1 and CDR2: MDHEN, SYDVKM. The CDR3 has 11 residues. The CDR3 sequence: CASSPNREAFF. DNA of the CDR3: TGTGCCAGCAGCCCTAATAGGGAAGCTTTCTTT.

This clonotype was seen more than once but under ten times. The chain carries TRBV27 and TRBJ2-1; perhaps TRBD1 as D (6 bases). V lost 5 bases to trimming and J lost 6 bases, with 14 bases between them. CDR1 is MNHEY, CDR2 SMNVEV, per germline (reference sequence). CDR3 length: 14 amino acids. CDR3 residues: CASSIQQGPNEQFF. The CDR3 DNA reads as TGTGCCAGCAGTATCCAACAGGGACCCAATGAGCAGTTCTTC.

The rearrangement links TRBV4-3 to TRBJ2-3, with 11 bases that match TRBD2. Germline CDR1 LGHNA, CDR2 YSLEER. This CDR3 is built from 15 residues. The V and J ends lost 3 bases and 11 bases, in that order; junction bases with no gene match: 10. Here the CDR3 DNA reads TGCGCCAGCAGCCACCTAGCGGGAGGAGGGAATGAGCAGTATTTT. Protein sequence: CASSHLAGGGNEQYF.

Notes on this clonotype: This could be a read error, since a much larger clone is one nucleotide away. The genes are TRBV20-1 and TRBJ2-7; possibly TRBD1 for D (5 bases). The germline gives CDR1 DFQATT, CDR2 SNEGSKA (reference sequence). The CDR3 runs to 13 residues. Trimming left V 5 bases short and J 9 bases short, with 20 bases between. The CDR3 bases are TGCAGTGCTCCGGACATAAACATAGGGGCGCAGTACTTC. As protein: CSAPDINIGAQYF.

Ten or more counts support this clonotype. The rearrangement joins TRBV19 to TRBJ2-7; D unclear. Trimming left V 4 bases short and J 2 bases short, with 9 bases between. The CDR3 contains 13 residues. Looked up from germline, CDR1 is LNHDA and CDR2 is SQIVND (reference sequence). The CDR3 nucleotides are TGTGCCAGTAGTACGAGACGGACCTACGAGCAGTACTTC. Its protein is CASSTRRTYEQYF.

On this clonotype: A read error may explain this, as a much larger clone is one base away. This chain connects TRBV6-6 to TRBJ2-2; no definite D call. CDR1 MNHNY and CDR2 SVGAGI come from the germline V gene (reference sequence). This CDR3 has 18 residues. CDR3 protein: CVSSPPPNLRSNTGELFF. Here the CDR3 DNA reads TGTGTCAGCAGTCCCCCCCCCAACCTAAGGTCTAACACCGGGGAGCTGTTTTTT.

This clonotype showed up many times. V gene TRBV29-1 combines with J gene TRBJ2-3, with D perhaps TRBD1 (6 bases). This CDR3 spans 13 amino acids. V was trimmed by 7 bases and J by 0 bases, leaving 11 bases between them. Germline V gene lookup returns CDR1 SQVTM and CDR2 ANQGSEA. CDR3 amino acids: CSAETGSTDTQYF. The CDR3 nucleotides are TGCAGCGCCGAGACAGGTAGCACAGATACGCAGTATTTT.

This clonotype occurred many times. The CDR3 here is CASSQESVTGGYPTQAPLHF. The CDR3, as DNA: TGCGCCAGCAGCCAAGAGTCTGTGACAGGGGGATACCCCACGCAGGCACCCCTCCACTTT. The chain carries TRBV4-3 and TRBJ1-6; the match to TRBD1 covers 9 bases. Per the germline V gene, CDR1 is LGHNA and CDR2 is YSLEER. This CDR3 has 20 amino acids. The junction had 20 bases not matched to a gene; V was cut back by 0 bases and J by 11 bases.

In its sample, this clonotype was seen once. Its ends do not fully match the called genes, so a read error is possible. This rearrangement joins TRBV25-1 to TRBJ1-5; no clear D. In germline, CDR1 is MGHDK, CDR2 SYGVNS. The CDR3 spans 16 residues. The CDR3 reads CASSASGMFYNEPQHF. The CDR3 DNA reads TGTGCCAGCAGTGCCAGCGGGATGTTCTACAATGAGCCCCAGCATTTT.

There are many counts of this clonotype. The V and J genes are TRBV4-1 and TRBJ1-2, with D possibly being TRBD1 (6 bases). CDR1 is MGHRA, CDR2 YSYEKL, per germline. The CDR3 runs 16 residues. V was clipped by 3 bases and J by 2 bases, with 16 bases between them. As DNA, the CDR3 is TGCGCCAGCAGCCATCAGACGGGGGCCCAAAACTATGGCTACACCTTC. Protein sequence: CASSHQTGAQNYGYTF.

This clonotype was seen at least ten times. As DNA, the CDR3 is TGCAGTGCTAGAGAAGGCTCAGGTTCACCCCTCCACTTT. This codes for CSAREGSGSPLHF. The rearrangement uses TRBV20-1 and TRBJ1-6, with D unresolved. This CDR3 comprises 13 residues. CDR1 DFQATT and CDR2 SNEGSKA come from the germline V gene (reference sequence). V was trimmed by 0 bases and J by 9 bases, leaving 9 bases between them.

For this clonotype: Sequence at one end of the junction differs from germline and may be a read error. The chain combines TRBV11-1 with TRBJ2-3, with D unclear. This CDR3 region has 16 residues. CDR1 and CDR2 from the germline V gene are SGHAT and FQDESV (reference sequence). CDR3 sequence: CAGSLVVGPALDTQYF. CDR3 bases: TGTGCCGGCAGCTTAGTGGTAGGACCAGCGTTAGATACGCAGTATTTT.

Comment on this clonotype: No conserved phenylalanine or tryptophan is present at the end of the CDR3, so a read error is the likely explanation. V is TRBV20-1 and J is TRBJ2-7; 7 bases match TRBD1. The V gene end was trimmed by 3 bases and the J gene end by 6 bases; junction bases not matched to a gene: 11. The CDR3 covers 14 residues. Germline V gene data show CDR1 as DFQATT and CDR2 as SNEGSKA (reference sequence). The CDR3 loop reads CSARLGDRPSEQYL. DNA for the CDR3: TGCAGTGCTAGGTTGGGGGACAGACCCTCCGAGCAGTACCTC.

This clonotype was detected many times. The V call is TRBV20-1, the J call TRBJ2-7; D is uncertain. Germline CDR1 DFQATT, CDR2 SNEGSKA (reference sequence). V lost 4 bases and J lost 0, with 10 bases in between. This CDR3 is built from 13 residues. This CDR3 reads CSANSPSSYEQYF. The CDR3 region has the DNA TGCAGTGCTAACTCACCTTCCTCCTACGAGCAGTACTTC.

This clonotype was seen repeatedly, ten times or more. J is TRBJ1-5 and V is TRBV6-6; D gene unclear. There are 14 residues in the CDR3. Germline CDR1 MNHNY, CDR2 SVGAGI (reference sequence). Trimming shortened V by 6 bases and J by 3 bases, and 12 bases separated the two germline ends. The CDR3 bases are TGTGCCAGCAGAGATCAAAGGAACAATCAGCCCCAGCATTTT. Translation gives CASRDQRNNQPQHF.

The DNA of the CDR3 is TGTGCCAGCAGCCCGGCCACAGGGAACAATTCGCCCGTCCACTTT. It codes for CASSPATGNNSPVHF. V and J are TRBV14 and TRBJ1-6; the D gene is possibly TRBD1 (6 bases). The germline V gene has CDR1 SGHDN and CDR2 FVKESK. The ends were cut back, 4 bases at V and 17 bases at J, with 24 bases in the middle. The CDR3 contains 15 residues.

This clonotype was found many times. It is unclear where the CDR3 begins or ends on the DNA, so no DNA is shown, and the CDR3 is as TCRdb lists it. This chain links TRBV7-3 with TRBJ1-2; the DNA was not used to check the table's D call, TRBD1. Germline CDR1 reads SGHTA; CDR2 reads FQGTGA. A total of 15 residues make up the CDR3, ends included. CDR3 sequence: CASSVGQGSFDGYPF.

This clonotype occurred many times. In nucleotides, the CDR3 is TGTGCCAGCAGCCCTAGTGGAATTTTCACAGATACGCAGTATTTT. This codes for CASSPSGIFTDTQYF. The gene calls are TRBV9 and TRBJ2-3, with unresolved D. Germline V lookup: CDR1 SGDLS, CDR2 YYNGEE. V was shortened by 4 bases and J by 2 bases, with 14 bases between the two germline ends. The CDR3 is 15 amino acids.